This entry lists 14 T cell receptor beta chains sequenced from one sample in a study of cytomegalovirus exposure and HLA in healthy donors. The PCR ran on 60 Vbeta and 13 Jbeta primers. Sequenced by immunoSEQ multiplex PCR; TCRdb stores in-frame clones only, minus some. This sample carries more than 150,000 clones, just under 80% of them seen once, and the ten largest clones take approximately 7%. Input material: PBMCs. These receptors all come from a middle-aged woman in good health and CMV-seropositive.

This chain links TRBV2 with TRBJ2-5, with TRBD2 identical over 8 bases. The CDR3 has 14 residues. With 5 bases clipped from V and 3 bases from J, the junction kept 5 bases outside the gene matches. In germline, CDR1 is SNHLY, CDR2 FYNNEI. The CDR3, as DNA: TGTGCCAGCAGTCCCGGACTAGCTAAAGAGACCCAGTACTTC. Translation gives CASSPGLAKETQYF.

The V and J genes are TRBV27 and TRBJ2-5; 11 bases align to TRBD2. In germline, CDR1 is MNHEY, CDR2 SMNVEV (reference sequence). The CDR3 is 16 residues long. With 5 bases clipped from V and 5 bases from J, the junction kept 10 bases outside the gene matches. In DNA form, the CDR3 reads TGTGCCAGCAGTGAGGGGACTAGCGGCCTCCGGGAGACCCAGTACTTC. Its protein is CASSEGTSGLRETQYF.

This chain links TRBV28 with TRBJ2-5; 7 bases are a match to TRBD1. The germline CDR1 and CDR2 sequences are MDHEN and SYDVKM. This CDR3 has 14 amino acids. After removal of 6 bases from V and 5 bases from J, the junction contained 9 bases not matched to a gene. The CDR3 DNA follows: TGTGCCAGCAGCACAGAGACAGGGTTGGAGACCCAGTACTTC. As protein: CASSTETGLETQYF.

This clone came up a few times. Other nucleotide sequences in the sample specify the same CDR3. This chain connects TRBV9 to TRBJ2-5; D ambiguous. Looked up from germline, CDR1 is SGDLS and CDR2 is YYNGEE. The V end was cut by 4 bases, the J end by 3 bases, with 10 bases between. This CDR3 has 13 residues. CDR3 loop: CASSLSREETQYF. CDR3 DNA: TGTGCCAGCAGCCTAAGCCGGGAAGAGACCCAGTACTTC.

The V and J genes are TRBV30 and TRBJ1-2; 7 nucleotides match TRBD1. The CDR3 totals 24 residues. The V segment lost 3 bases and the J segment 2 bases; nucleotides outside the gene matches: 36. From germline, CDR1 is GTSNPN and CDR2 SVGIG (reference sequence). The CDR3 nucleotides read TGTGCCTGGAGCCTTGGGAGGACAGGCGTCCCCGAGACCCAGCTGATAATCGAGAACTATGGCTACACCTTC. The encoded protein is CAWSLGRTGVPETQLIIENYGYTF.

For this clone: One end of the junction does not line up with germline, which may come from a read error. The chain employs TRBV7-9 and TRBJ1-2; 9 nucleotides line up with TRBD1. The germline gives CDR1 SEHNR, CDR2 FQNEAQ (reference sequence). CDR3 length: 14 residues. The CDR3 DNA reads TGTTCCAGCAGCTTAGGGGACAGGGAGAGCGGCTACACCTTC. Protein product: CSSSLGDRESGYTF.

The rearrangement links TRBV15 to TRBJ1-3; D is undetermined. V shed 4 bases and J shed 0 bases, with 10 bases lying between them. This CDR3 comprises 15 residues. Germline values: CDR1 LNHNV, CDR2 YYDKDF (reference sequence). DNA of the CDR3: TGTGCCACCAGCAAAGGAGCCTACTCTGGAAACACCATATATTTT. It yields the protein CATSKGAYSGNTIYF. Looking up the rest from reference TRBV15 and TRBJ1-3 gives the full variable domain: DAMVIQNPRYQVTQFGKPVTLSCSQTLNHNVMYWYQQKSSQAPKLLFHYYDKDFNNEADTPDNFQSRRPNTSFCFLDIRSPGLGDTAMYLCATSKGAYSGNTIYFGEGSWLTVV.

The chain links TRBV2 to TRBJ1-5; D remains unclear. Between the trimmed V and J ends, which lost 7 bases and 3 bases, there was a span of 13 bases. This CDR3 is built from 14 residues. Per the germline V gene, CDR1 is SNHLY and CDR2 is FYNNEI. The CDR3: CASMSDGLNQPQHF. In nucleotides, the CDR3 is TGTGCCAGCATGTCGGACGGACTCAATCAGCCCCAGCATTTT. Using reference TRBV2 and TRBJ1-5 for the parts outside the CDR3, the full variable domain is EPEVTQTPSHQVTQMGQEVILRCVPISNHLYFYWYRQILGQKVEFLVSFYNNEISEKSEIFDDQFSVERPDGSNFTLKIRSTKLEDSAMYFCASMSDGLNQPQHFGDGTRLSIL.

This clone turned up a few times. This chain uses TRBV19 with TRBJ2-7, with TRBD1 identical over 7 bases. After removal of 4 bases from V and 3 bases from J, the junction contained 6 bases not matched to a gene. Looked up from germline, CDR1 is LNHDA and CDR2 is SQIVND (reference sequence). The CDR3 covers 14 residues. CDR3 sequence: CASSKTGTFYEQYF. The CDR3 DNA reads TGTGCCAGTAGTAAGACAGGGACGTTCTACGAGCAGTACTTC.

V usage is TRBV5-6 and J usage is TRBJ1-1; D call uncertain. V was pared by 4 bases and J by 0 bases, with 13 bases between. Germline loops: CDR1 SGHDT, CDR2 YYEEEE. The CDR3 is 15 amino acids. The CDR3, as DNA: TGTGCCAGCAGCCTGGACGGGAGCATGAACACTGAAGCTTTCTTT. Its protein product is CASSLDGSMNTEAFF.

CDR3 amino acids: CSVGTGPDTEAFF. Here the CDR3 DNA reads TGCAGCGTTGGGACAGGGCCAGACACTGAAGCTTTCTTT. The rearrangement uses TRBV29-1 and TRBJ1-1, with 8 bases lining up with TRBD1. Germline V gene lookup returns CDR1 SQVTM and CDR2 ANQGSEA. Trimming took 4 bases from V and 3 from J; bases not matched to a gene: 4. The length of the CDR3 is 13 residues.

The chain uses TRBV7-3 and TRBJ1-2; D not certain. The CDR3 consists of 18 residues. Trimming shortened V by 6 bases and J by 2 bases, and 25 bases separated the two germline ends. CDR1 is SGHTA, CDR2 FQGTGA, per germline. The CDR3 DNA is TGTGCCAGCAGGATAGCAGATGAAAGCCCACTAGTCAACTATGGCTACACCTTC. It codes for CASRIADESPLVNYGYTF.

This clone has only one observation. The genes are TRBV25-1 and TRBJ1-6; D may be TRBD1 (6 bases). Germline CDR1 is MGHDK and CDR2 is SYGVNS. Trimming took 4 bases from V and 9 from J, leaving 16 bases between them. The CDR3 length is 15 residues. This CDR3 is CASSGSQGSISPLHF. For the CDR3, the DNA is TGTGCCAGCAGTGGCTCACAGGGATCCATTTCACCCCTCCACTTT.

This chain joins TRBV27 and TRBJ1-2; a weak D match, TRBD1 (5 bases). V gave up 3 bases and J gave up 0 bases, with 11 bases separating them. CDR1 MNHEY and CDR2 SMNVEV come from the germline V gene (reference sequence). The CDR3 totals 15 residues. The CDR3 reads CASSFQGPPNYGYTF. As DNA, the CDR3 is TGTGCCAGCAGTTTCCAGGGCCCACCTAACTATGGCTACACCTTC.